The 9 T cell receptor beta chains presented below share a single source sample, sequenced in a study of T cell responses to AZD1222 COVID-19 vaccine. Produced via immunoSEQ multiplex PCR; TCRdb's table is partial and in-frame only. The repertoire holds around 180,000 clones, with about nine tenths as singletons. Sequences were derived from peripheral blood, sampled on day 0 of AZD1222 vaccination. Receptors were obtained from an adult in good health.

V is TRBV18 and J is TRBJ2-3; TRBD1 aligns across 9 bases. V was clipped by 7 bases and J by 2 bases; unmatched bases: 13. This CDR3 comprises 17 residues. CDR1 is KGHSH, CDR2 LQKENI, per germline. In DNA, the CDR3 is TGTGCCAGCTGCCCCTCGGGGACAGGGCAGTTCACAGATACGCAGTATTTT. Its protein is CASCPSGTGQFTDTQYF.

The chain uses TRBV12-3 or TRBV12-4 and TRBJ2-7; D unresolved. The germline V and J ends were trimmed by 6 bases and 4 bases, with 13 bases remaining between them. The CDR3 is 13 residues long. CDR3 protein: CASREGRRYEQYF. CDR3 nucleotides: TGTGCCAGCAGGGAAGGTCGGAGATACGAGCAGTACTTC.

The V gene is TRBV6-2 or TRBV6-3, the J gene TRBJ1-4; D is uncertain. This CDR3 comprises 15 residues. V was pared by 0 bases and J by 6 bases, with 11 bases between. The germline gives CDR1 MNHEY, CDR2 SVGEGT. CDR3 DNA: TGTGCCAGCAGTTACTCGGGAAGCCCTTATGAAAAACTGTTTTTT. Translating gives CASSYSGSPYEKLFF.

This chain links TRBV7-2 with TRBJ2-2; D not certain. This CDR3 contains 13 residues. V lost 5 bases and J lost 6, with 10 bases in between. From germline, CDR1 is SGHTA and CDR2 FQGNSA. The CDR3, as DNA: TGTGCCAGCAGCCCAAGGTGGGCCGGGGAGCTGTTTTTT. Translation gives CASSPRWAGELFF.

The chain recombines TRBV5-6 with TRBJ2-5; D is possibly TRBD1 or TRBD2 (5 bases each). Germline V gene sequence: CDR1 SGHDT, CDR2 YYEEEE. This CDR3 has 13 residues. V was clipped by 2 bases and J by 4 bases, with 9 bases between them. CDR3 in amino acids: CASSFWGRETQYF. For the CDR3, the DNA is TGTGCCAGCAGCTTTTGGGGGAGAGAGACCCAGTACTTC.

The chain has TRBV12-3 or TRBV12-4 and TRBJ2-7; D gene uncertain. Deletions cut 6 bases from V and 5 bases from J, with 14 bases between. The CDR3 runs to 13 residues. The CDR3 nucleotides read TGTGCCAGCAGCTCCCTTCCTCAACACGAGCAGTACTTC. Its protein product is CASSSLPQHEQYF.

The chain recombines TRBV19 with TRBJ2-3, with 7 positions matching TRBD1. V lost 9 bases to trimming and J lost 2 bases; unmatched junction nucleotides: 32. In germline, CDR1 is LNHDA, CDR2 SQIVND (reference sequence). The CDR3 sequence is 22 residues long. CDR3 nucleotide sequence: TGTGCCAGCAAGGTGTACAGGGGAAGCCTCGCTACCAAAAGGCACTACACAGATACGCAGTATTTT. Encoded protein: CASKVYRGSLATKRHYTDTQYF.

The chain recombines TRBV7-8 with TRBJ1-2; tentatively, D is TRBD1 (5 bases). This CDR3 spans 15 amino acids. CDR1 and CDR2 from the germline V gene are SGHVS and FQNEAQ. The V end was cut by 5 bases, the J end by 4 bases, with 17 bases between. CDR3 in amino acids: CASSPGPGPSYGYTF. CDR3 nucleotide sequence: TGTGCCAGCAGCCCTGGACCAGGGCCGAGCTATGGCTACACCTTC.

This clone was picked up one time. The J gene is TRBJ1-2, the V gene TRBV19; no clear D gene. The V gene lost 2 bases and the J gene lost 4 bases, with 17 bases spanning the gap. The CDR3 is 16 residues long. Germline CDR1 is LNHDA and CDR2 is SQIVND (reference sequence). This chain's CDR3 is CASSIYPETERYGYTF. The CDR3 DNA sequence: TGTGCCAGTAGTATATATCCAGAAACAGAGCGCTATGGCTACACCTTC.